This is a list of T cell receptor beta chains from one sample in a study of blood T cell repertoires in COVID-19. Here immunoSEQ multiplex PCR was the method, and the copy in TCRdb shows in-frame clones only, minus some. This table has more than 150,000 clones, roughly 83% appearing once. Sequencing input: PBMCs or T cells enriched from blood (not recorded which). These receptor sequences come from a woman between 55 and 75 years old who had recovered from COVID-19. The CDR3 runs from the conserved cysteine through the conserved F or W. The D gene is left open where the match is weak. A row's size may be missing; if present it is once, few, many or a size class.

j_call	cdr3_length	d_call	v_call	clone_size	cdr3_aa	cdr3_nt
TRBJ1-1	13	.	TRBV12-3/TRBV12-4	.	CASTGQRNTEAFF	TGTGCCAGCACCGGACAGAGGAACACTGAAGCTTTCTTT
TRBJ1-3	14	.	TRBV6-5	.	CASSYSKEGNTIYF	TGTGCCAGCAGTTACTCGAAGGAGGGAAACACCATATATTTT
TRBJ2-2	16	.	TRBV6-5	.	CASSYQGLSNTGELFF	TGTGCCAGCAGTTACCAGGGCTTATCGAACACCGGGGAGCTGTTTTTT
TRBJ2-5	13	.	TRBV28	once	CASKIRGQETQYF	TGTGCCAGCAAAATCCGGGGGCAAGAGACCCAGTACTTC
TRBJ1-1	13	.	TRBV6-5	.	CASTKDRGTEAFF	TGTGCCAGCACTAAGGACAGAGGGACTGAAGCTTTCTTT
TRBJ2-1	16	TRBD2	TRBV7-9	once	CASSQSRWGGWNEQFF	TGTGCCAGCAGCCAATCCCGCTGGGGGGGGTGGAATGAGCAGTTCTTC
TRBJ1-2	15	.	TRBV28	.	CASSSPGTSIYGYTF	TGTGCCAGCAGTTCCCCCGGGACAAGTATCTATGGCTACACCTTC
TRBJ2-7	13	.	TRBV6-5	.	CASRVGATYEQYF	TGTGCCAGCAGAGTGGGGGCAACCTACGAGCAGTACTTC
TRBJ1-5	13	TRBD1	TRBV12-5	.	CASGSYRGQPQHF	TGTGCTAGTGGTTCCTACAGGGGTCAGCCCCAGCATTTT
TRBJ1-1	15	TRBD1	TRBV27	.	CASSTWTGRNTEAFF	TGTGCCAGCAGTACATGGACAGGGAGAAACACTGAAGCTTTCTTT
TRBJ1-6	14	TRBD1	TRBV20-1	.	CSASAGGGNSPLHF	TGCAGTGCTAGTGCAGGGGGTGGTAATTCACCCCTCCACTTT
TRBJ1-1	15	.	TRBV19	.	CASSSYTGLNTEAFF	TGTGCCAGTAGTTCTTATACAGGGCTTAACACTGAAGCTTTCTTT
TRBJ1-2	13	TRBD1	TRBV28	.	CASSRGTAYGYTF	TGTGCCAGCAGCCGTGGGACAGCCTATGGCTACACCTTC
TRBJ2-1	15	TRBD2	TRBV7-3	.	CASSFSPSGGNEQFF	TGTGCCAGCAGCTTTTCGCCTAGCGGGGGAAATGAGCAGTTCTTC
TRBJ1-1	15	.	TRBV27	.	CASSPRDIFDTEAFF	TGTGCCAGCAGTCCCAGGGACATCTTTGACACTGAAGCTTTCTTT
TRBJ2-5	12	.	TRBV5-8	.	CASSPGGETQYF	TGTGCCAGCAGCCCCGGAGGGGAGACCCAGTACTTC
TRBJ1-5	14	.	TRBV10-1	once	CASSEEVGNQPQHF	TGCGCCAGCAGTGAGGAGGTGGGCAATCAGCCCCAGCATTTT
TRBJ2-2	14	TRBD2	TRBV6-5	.	CASTRGGSVGELFF	TGTGCCAGCACACGGGGGGGTTCTGTCGGGGAGCTGTTTTTT
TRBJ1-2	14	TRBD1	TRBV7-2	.	CASSSPGGLYGYTF	TGTGCCAGCAGCTCCCCAGGGGGGTTATATGGCTACACCTTC
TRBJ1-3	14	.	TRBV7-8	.	CASGRGTGGNTIYF	TGTGCCAGCGGCCGGGGTACAGGTGGAAACACCATATATTTT
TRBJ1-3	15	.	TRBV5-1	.	CASSLGQSNGDTIYF	TGCGCCAGCAGTTTAGGGCAGTCAAACGGGGACACCATATATTTT
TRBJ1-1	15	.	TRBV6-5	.	CASRGAKQGNTEAFF	TGTGCCAGCAGGGGGGCAAAGCAAGGGAACACTGAAGCTTTCTTT
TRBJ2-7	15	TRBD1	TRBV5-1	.	CASSAGQGTTYEQYF	TGCGCCAGCAGCGCGGGACAGGGGACTACCTACGAGCAGTACTTC
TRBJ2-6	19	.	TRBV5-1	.	CASSRRGIGGSSGANVLTF	TGCGCCAGCAGCCGGCGAGGGATAGGGGGAAGCTCTGGGGCCAACGTCCTGACTTTC
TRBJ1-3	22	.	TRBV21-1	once	CASSKVGPLKWKGPRSGNTIYF	TGTGCCAGCAGCAAAGTGGGGCCCTTAAAGTGGAAAGGACCGCGCTCTGGAAACACCATATATTTT
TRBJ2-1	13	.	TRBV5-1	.	CASSLGDNNEQFF	TGCGCCAGCAGCTTGGGGGACAACAATGAGCAGTTCTTC
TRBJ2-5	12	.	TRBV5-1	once	CASSLIPETQYF	TGCGCCAGCAGCTTGATTCCGGAGACCCAGTACTTC
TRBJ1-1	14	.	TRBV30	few	CAWSVLGGMTEAFF	TGTGCCTGGAGTGTCTTGGGGGGGATGACTGAAGCTTTCTTT
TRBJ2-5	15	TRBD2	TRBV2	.	CASSKRGGREETQYF	TGTGCCAGCTCGAAAAGGGGCGGGAGGGAGGAGACCCAGTACTTC